This TCR beta chain was obtained from a study of CD8+ T cells in alopecia areata. Study-wide background: Treated patients swallowed 5 to 10 mg of oral tofacitinib twice daily. Treated patients' severity was scored by percentage of affected scalp area. Study outcomes and limitations: Unlike in mice, where it was clearer, TCR sharing across patients was less clear, possibly HLA-related. Lesional scalp displayed greater clonality than normal scalp, most notably in alopecia totalis/universalis.

There are 13 residues in the CDR3. V lost 5 bases, J lost 6 bases, and 11 bases lay in between. Looked up from germline, CDR1 is ENHRY and CDR2 is SYGVKD. Treatment described: oral pan-JAK inhibitor, 5-10 mg twice daily. In each case, RNA was isolated and then reverse transcribed into cDNA as the sequencing template. The assay was immunoSEQ multiplex PCR, and TCRdb's table has in-frame clones only and misses some. The table records roughly 190,000 clones, around 60% of them present only once. About this clone: What it recognizes is unknown.

The clonotype was recovered from a human donor with alopecia areata. This specimen was CD4+ T cells sorted from blood, taken around week 49, from a patient treated with tofacitinib. The chain recombines TRBV10-3 with TRBJ2-1; D call uncertain. Written as DNA, the CDR3 is TGTGCCATCAGTCCTGACGACATCAATGAGCAGTTCTTC. It yields the protein CAISPDDINEQFF.